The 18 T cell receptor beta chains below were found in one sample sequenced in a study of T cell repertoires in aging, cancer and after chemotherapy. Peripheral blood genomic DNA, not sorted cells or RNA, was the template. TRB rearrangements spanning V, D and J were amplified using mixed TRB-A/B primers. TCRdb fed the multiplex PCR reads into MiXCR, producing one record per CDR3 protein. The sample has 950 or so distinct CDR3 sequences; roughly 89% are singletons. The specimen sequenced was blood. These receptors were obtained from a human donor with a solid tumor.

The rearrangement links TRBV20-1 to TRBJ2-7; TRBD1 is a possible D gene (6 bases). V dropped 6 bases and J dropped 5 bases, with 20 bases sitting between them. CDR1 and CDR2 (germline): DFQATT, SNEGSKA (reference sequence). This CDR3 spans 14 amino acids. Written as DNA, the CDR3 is TGCAGTGCCCGTCGCCCGGGCAGGGGCCACGAGCAGTACTTC. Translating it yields CSARRPGRGHEQYF.

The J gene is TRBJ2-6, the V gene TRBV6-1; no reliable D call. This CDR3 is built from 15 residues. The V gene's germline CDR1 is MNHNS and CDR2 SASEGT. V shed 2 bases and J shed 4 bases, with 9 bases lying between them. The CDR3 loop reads CASSEQVSGANVLTF. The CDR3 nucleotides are TGTGCCAGCAGTGAACAGGTTTCCGGGGCCAACGTCCTGACTTTC.

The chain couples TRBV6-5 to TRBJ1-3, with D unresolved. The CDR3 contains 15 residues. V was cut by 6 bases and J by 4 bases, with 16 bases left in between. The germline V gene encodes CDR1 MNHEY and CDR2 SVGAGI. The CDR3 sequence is CASSPRSTLGNTIYF. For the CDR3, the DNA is TGTGCCAGCAGCCCCCGGTCGACTCTAGGAAACACCATATATTTT.

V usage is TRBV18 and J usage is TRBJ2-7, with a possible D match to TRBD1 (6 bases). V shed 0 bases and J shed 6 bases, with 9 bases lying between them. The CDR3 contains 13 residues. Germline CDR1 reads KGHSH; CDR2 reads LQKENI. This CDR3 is CASSPPTGPEQYF. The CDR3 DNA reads TGTGCCAGCTCACCACCTACAGGGCCCGAGCAGTACTTC.

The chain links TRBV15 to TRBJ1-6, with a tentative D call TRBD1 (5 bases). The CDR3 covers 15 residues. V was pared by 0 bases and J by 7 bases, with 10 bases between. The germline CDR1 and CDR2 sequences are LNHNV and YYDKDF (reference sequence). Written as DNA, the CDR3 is TGTGCCACCAGCAGAGAATCCGGGGACAATTCACCCCTCCACTTT. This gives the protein CATSRESGDNSPLHF.

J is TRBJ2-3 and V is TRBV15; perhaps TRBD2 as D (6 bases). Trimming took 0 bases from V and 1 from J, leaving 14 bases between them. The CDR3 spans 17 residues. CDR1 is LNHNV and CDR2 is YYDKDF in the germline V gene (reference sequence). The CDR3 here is CATSRDPTGTGTDTQYF. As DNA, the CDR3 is TGTGCCACCAGCAGAGACCCGACCGGGACTGGCACAGATACGCAGTATTTT.

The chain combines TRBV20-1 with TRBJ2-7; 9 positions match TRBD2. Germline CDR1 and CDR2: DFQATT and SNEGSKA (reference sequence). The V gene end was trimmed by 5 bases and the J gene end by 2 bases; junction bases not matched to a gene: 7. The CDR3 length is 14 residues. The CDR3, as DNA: TGCAGTGCTTTAGCGGGAGTGGCGCCCTACGAGCAGTACTTC. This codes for CSALAGVAPYEQYF.

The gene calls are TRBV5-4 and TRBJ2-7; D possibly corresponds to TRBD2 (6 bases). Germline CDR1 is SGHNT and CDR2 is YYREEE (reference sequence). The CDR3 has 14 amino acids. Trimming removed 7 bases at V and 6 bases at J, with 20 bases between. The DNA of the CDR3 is TGTGCCAGCGGCCTGCCCGGGAGATTTGCCGAGCAGTACTTC. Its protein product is CASGLPGRFAEQYF.

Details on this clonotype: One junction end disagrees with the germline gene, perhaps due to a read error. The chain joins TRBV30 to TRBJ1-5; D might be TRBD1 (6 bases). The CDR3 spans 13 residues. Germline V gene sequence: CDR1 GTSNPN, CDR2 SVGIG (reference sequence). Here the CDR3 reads CAWGTGSGQSQHF. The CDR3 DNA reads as TGTGCCTGGGGAACAGGGAGCGGTCAGTCCCAGCATTTT.

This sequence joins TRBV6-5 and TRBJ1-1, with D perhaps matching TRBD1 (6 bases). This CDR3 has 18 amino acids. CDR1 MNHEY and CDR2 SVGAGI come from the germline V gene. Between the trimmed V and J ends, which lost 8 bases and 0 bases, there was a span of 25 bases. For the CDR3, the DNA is TGTGCCAGCCTGACAGGACCACCGCTTCTGGGGGTGAACACTGAAGCTTTCTTT. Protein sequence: CASLTGPPLLGVNTEAFF.

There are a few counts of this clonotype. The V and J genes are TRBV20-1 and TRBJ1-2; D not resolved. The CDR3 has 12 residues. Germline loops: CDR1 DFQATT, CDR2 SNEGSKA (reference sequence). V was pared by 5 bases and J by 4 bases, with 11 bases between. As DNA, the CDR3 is TGCAGTGCTTTAACACAAGGCTATGGCTACACCTTC. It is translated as CSALTQGYGYTF.

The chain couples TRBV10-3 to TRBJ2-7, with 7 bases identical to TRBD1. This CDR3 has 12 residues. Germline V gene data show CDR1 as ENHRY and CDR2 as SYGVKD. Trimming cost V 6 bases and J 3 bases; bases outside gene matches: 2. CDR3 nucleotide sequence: TGTGCCATCAGAACAGGGGACTACGAGCAGTACTTC. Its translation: CAIRTGDYEQYF.

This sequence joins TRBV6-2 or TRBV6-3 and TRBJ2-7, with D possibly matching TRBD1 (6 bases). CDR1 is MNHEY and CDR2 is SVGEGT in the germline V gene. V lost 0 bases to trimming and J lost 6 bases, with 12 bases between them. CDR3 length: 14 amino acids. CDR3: CASSYSTRGSEQYF. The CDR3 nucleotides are TGTGCCAGCAGTTACTCGACCAGGGGAAGCGAGCAGTACTTC.

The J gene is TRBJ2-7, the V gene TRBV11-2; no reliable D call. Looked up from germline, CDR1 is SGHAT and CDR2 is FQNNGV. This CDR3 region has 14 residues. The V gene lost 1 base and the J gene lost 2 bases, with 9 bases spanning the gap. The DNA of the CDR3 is TGTGCCAGCAGCTTAGCGCGGTCCCCCTACGAGCAGTACTTC. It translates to CASSLARSPYEQYF.

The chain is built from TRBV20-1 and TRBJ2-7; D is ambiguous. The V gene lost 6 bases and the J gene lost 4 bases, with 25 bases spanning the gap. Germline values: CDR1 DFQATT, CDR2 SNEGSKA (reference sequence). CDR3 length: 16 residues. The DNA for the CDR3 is TGCAGTGCCGACGTTGCCAAGGGATGGAACTTATACGAGCAGTACTTC. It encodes CSADVAKGWNLYEQYF.

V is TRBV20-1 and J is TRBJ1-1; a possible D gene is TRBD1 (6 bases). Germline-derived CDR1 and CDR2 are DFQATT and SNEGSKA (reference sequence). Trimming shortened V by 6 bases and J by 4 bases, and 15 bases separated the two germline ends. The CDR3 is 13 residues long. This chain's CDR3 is CSAPQGCGTEAFF. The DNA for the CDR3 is TGCAGTGCGCCCCAGGGGTGCGGCACTGAAGCTTTCTTT.

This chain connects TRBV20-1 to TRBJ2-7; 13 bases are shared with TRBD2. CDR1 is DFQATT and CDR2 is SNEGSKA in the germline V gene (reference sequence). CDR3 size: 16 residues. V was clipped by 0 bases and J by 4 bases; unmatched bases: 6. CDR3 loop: CSARDLGLAGQYEQYF. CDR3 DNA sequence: TGCAGTGCTAGAGATCTGGGACTAGCGGGACAGTACGAGCAGTACTTC.

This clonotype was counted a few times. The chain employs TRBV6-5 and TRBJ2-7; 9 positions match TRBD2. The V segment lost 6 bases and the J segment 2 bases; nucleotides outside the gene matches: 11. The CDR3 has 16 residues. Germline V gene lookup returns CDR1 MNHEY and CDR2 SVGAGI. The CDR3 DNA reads TGTGCCAGCAGAGCGCCGAAGACTAGCGGCCCCTACGAGCAGTACTTC. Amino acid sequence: CASRAPKTSGPYEQYF.